This is a list of T cell receptor beta chains from one sample in a study of shared clonotypes between healthy human individuals. Profiled with immunoSEQ multiplex PCR; TCRdb holds only in-frame clones, not every one. The data contain about 230,000 clones, about 69% of them singletons. The sequenced material came from memory CD4+ T cells sorted from blood. These receptors were taken from a man aged 25-40 years in good health. Each CDR3 is given with its conserved first and last residue. The D gene is left open where the match is weak.

length: 17; D: .; J: TRBJ2-5; V: TRBV2; CDR3: CASRRGTYQKQKETQYF
length: 17; D: TRBD1; J: TRBJ2-1; V: TRBV5-1; CDR3: CASSLAGTGGPKDEQFF
length: 14; D: .; J: TRBJ2-7; V: TRBV6-6; CDR3: CASSYFLTSYEQYF
length: 11; D: .; J: TRBJ2-1; V: TRBV20-1; CDR3: CSARALYEQFF
length: 16; D: .; J: TRBJ2-7; V: TRBV7-9; CDR3: CASSQDLGLRDYEQYF
length: 15; D: .; J: TRBJ1-1; V: TRBV9; CDR3: CASSVARDTLTEAFF
length: 14; D: .; J: TRBJ2-2; V: TRBV5-1; CDR3: CASSLDRYTGELFF
length: 14; D: .; J: TRBJ2-2; V: TRBV11-2; CDR3: CASSRDMATGELFF
length: 12; D: .; J: TRBJ2-1; V: TRBV5-5; CDR3: CASSPPGYGQFF
length: 15; D: TRBD2; J: TRBJ2-1; V: TRBV19; CDR3: CASSIRAGGPYEQFF
length: 15; D: .; J: TRBJ2-3; V: TRBV28; CDR3: CASSEWERGTDTQYF
length: 17; D: TRBD2; J: TRBJ2-1; V: TRBV9; CDR3: CASSYSLAGGIYNEQFF
length: 12; D: .; J: TRBJ1-1; V: TRBV7-2; CDR3: CASGGGATEAFF
length: 15; D: TRBD1; J: TRBJ1-1; V: TRBV18; CDR3: CASSPPLGDRDRPFF
length: 14; D: .; J: TRBJ1-4; V: TRBV5-1; CDR3: CASSLRQGIGKLFF
length: 17; D: .; J: TRBJ2-1; V: TRBV11-3; CDR3: CASSLGLRPGAYNEQFF
length: 15; D: TRBD2; J: TRBJ2-1; V: TRBV9; CDR3: CASSFTSAPYNEQFF
length: 15; D: .; J: TRBJ2-1; V: TRBV2; CDR3: CASSDRLLSYNEQFF
length: 16; D: TRBD2; J: TRBJ2-5; V: TRBV2; CDR3: CASSDQTSGSGGTQYF
length: 12; D: .; J: TRBJ1-4; V: TRBV5-8; CDR3: CASSGPDEKLFF
length: 15; D: TRBD1; J: TRBJ2-7; V: TRBV5-4; CDR3: CASSLVGQGEYEQYF
length: 15; D: .; J: TRBJ1-3; V: TRBV9; CDR3: CASSGLGEAGNTIYF
length: 13; D: .; J: TRBJ2-7; V: TRBV21-1; CDR3: CASSKGTDYEQYF
length: 14; D: .; J: TRBJ1-2; V: TRBV5-5; CDR3: CASSLGRGGYGYTF
length: 13; D: .; J: TRBJ1-5; V: TRBV27; CDR3: CASSPRRSQPQHF
length: 13; D: .; J: TRBJ2-7; V: TRBV5-6; CDR3: CASSLVIVSEQYF